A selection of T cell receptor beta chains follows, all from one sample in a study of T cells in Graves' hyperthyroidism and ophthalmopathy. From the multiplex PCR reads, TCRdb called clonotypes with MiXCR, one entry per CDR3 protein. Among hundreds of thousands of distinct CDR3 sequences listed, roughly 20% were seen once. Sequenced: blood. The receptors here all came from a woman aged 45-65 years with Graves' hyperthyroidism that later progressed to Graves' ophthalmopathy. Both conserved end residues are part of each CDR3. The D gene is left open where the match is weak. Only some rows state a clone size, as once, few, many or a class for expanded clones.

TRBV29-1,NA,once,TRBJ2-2,CSVELDTGELFF,TGCAGCGTTGAGCTAGACACCGGGGAGCTGTTTTTT
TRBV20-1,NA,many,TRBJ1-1,CSARVARNTEAFF,TGCAGTGCTAGAGTAGCTAGGAACACTGAAGCTTTCTTT
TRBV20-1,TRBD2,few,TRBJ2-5,CSAILAGTRGYSETQYF,TGCAGTGCTATACTAGCGGGGACTAGGGGATATTCGGAGACCCAGTACTTC
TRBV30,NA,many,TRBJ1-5,CAWKEQGLGGPQHF,TGTGCCTGGAAGGAGCAGGGACTGGGGGGGCCCCAGCATTTT
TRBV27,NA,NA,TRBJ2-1,CASKPRQGQGGQFF,TGTGCCAGCAAACCCAGGCAGGGTCAAGGCGGGCAGTTCTTC
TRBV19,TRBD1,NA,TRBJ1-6,CASELGTGGNSPLHF,TGTGCCAGCGAACTGGGGACAGGGGGTAATTCACCCCTCCACTTT
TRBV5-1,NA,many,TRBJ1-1,CASSLEWGTQAFF,TGCGCCAGCAGCTTGGAGTGGGGAACGCAAGCTTTCTTT
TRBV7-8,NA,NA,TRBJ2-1,CASSFRRFNNEQFF,TGTGCCAGCAGCTTTCGTCGCTTTAACAATGAGCAGTTCTTC
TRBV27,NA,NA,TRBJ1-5,CASSLQAGFNQPQHF,TGTGCCAGCAGTCTCCAAGCAGGATTCAATCAGCCCCAGCATTTT
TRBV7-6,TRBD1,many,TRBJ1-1,CASSLLGGQGRTEAFF,TGTGCCAGCAGCTTACTAGGTGGACAGGGAAGGACTGAAGCTTTCTTT
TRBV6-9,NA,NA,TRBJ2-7,CASSYLGLTGPMKSYNEQYF,TGTGCCAGCAGTTACTTGGGGCTTACCGGGCCGATGAAGTCCTACAATGAGCAGTACTTC
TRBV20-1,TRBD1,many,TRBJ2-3,CSATTGPLSDTQYF,TGCAGTGCTACGACAGGGCCCCTTTCAGATACGCAGTATTTT
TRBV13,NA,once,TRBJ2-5,CASSLGRGAVDTVKTQYF,TGTGCCAGCAGCTTAGGTCGGGGGGCCGTAGATACTGTAAAGACCCAGTACTTC
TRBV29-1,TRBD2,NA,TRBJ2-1,CSVGLAGKYNEQFF,TGCAGCGTAGGACTAGCGGGGAAATACAATGAGCAGTTCTTC
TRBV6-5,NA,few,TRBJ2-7,CASSLSGSGLSSYEQYF,TGTGCCAGCAGTTTGTCCGGGAGCGGTCTGAGCTCCTACGAGCAGTACTTC
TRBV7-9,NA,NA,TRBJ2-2,CASSFYREAVGELFF,TGTGCCAGCAGCTTCTACAGGGAGGCGGTCGGGGAGCTGTTTTTT
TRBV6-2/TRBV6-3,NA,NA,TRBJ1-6,CASSYSRSRASPLHF,TGTGCCAGCAGTTACTCCCGGTCCCGCGCTTCACCCCTCCACTTT
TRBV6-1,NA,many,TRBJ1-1,CASRDGRAALNTEAFF,TGTGCCAGCAGGGATGGTAGGGCGGCTTTAAACACTGAAGCTTTCTTT
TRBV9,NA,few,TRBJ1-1,CASSADGLNTEAFF,TGTGCCAGCAGCGCGGACGGATTGAACACTGAAGCTTTCTTT
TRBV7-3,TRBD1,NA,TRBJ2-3,CASSPGQGGYTDTQYF,TGTGCCAGCAGCCCCGGACAGGGGGGATACACAGATACGCAGTATTTT
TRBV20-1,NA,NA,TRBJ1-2,CSARDRFGTSNYGYTF,TGCAGTGCTAGAGATCGTTTCGGTACCTCTAACTATGGCTACACCTTC
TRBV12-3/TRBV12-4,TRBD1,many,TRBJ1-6,CASSYPDRGLSSYNSPLHF,TGTGCCAGCAGTTACCCGGACAGGGGGCTGAGCTCCTATAATTCACCCCTCCACTTT
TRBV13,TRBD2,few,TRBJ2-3,CASSSLAEHSSTDTQYF,TGTGCCAGCAGCTCTCTAGCGGAGCATTCTAGCACAGATACGCAGTATTTT
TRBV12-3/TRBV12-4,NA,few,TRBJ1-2,CASSLFATQGTNYGYTF,TGTGCCAGCAGTTTATTCGCAACTCAGGGTACTAACTATGGCTACACCTTC
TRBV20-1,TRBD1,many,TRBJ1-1,CSADRGRDTEAFF,TGCAGTGCCGACAGGGGGAGGGACACTGAAGCTTTCTTT
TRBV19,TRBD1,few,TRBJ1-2,CASTVPGQGRNGYTF,TGTGCCAGTACCGTCCCGGGACAGGGAAGGAATGGCTACACCTTC
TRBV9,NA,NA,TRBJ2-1,CASSVVGAQDEQFF,TGTGCCAGCAGCGTAGTGGGGGCGCAGGATGAGCAGTTCTTC
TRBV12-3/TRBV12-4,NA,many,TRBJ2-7,CASSLSGPWSEQYF,TGTGCCAGCAGTTTATCGGGACCCTGGAGCGAGCAGTACTTC
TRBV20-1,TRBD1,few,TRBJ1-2,CSAVRPRGQGGGGYTF,TGCAGTGCTGTGCGGCCCCGGGGACAGGGAGGCGGTGGCTACACCTTC
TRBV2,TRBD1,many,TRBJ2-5,CASSEGQGVVAQYF,TGTGCCAGCAGTGAGGGACAGGGAGTCGTTGCCCAGTACTTC
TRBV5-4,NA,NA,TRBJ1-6,CASSVHRADSPLHF,TGTGCCAGCAGCGTTCACAGGGCGGATTCACCCCTCCACTTT
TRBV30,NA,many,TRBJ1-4,CAWSSAGRSDEKLFF,TGTGCCTGGAGTAGCGCGGGCAGGTCCGATGAAAAACTGTTTTTT
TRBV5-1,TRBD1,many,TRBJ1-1,CASSSVRQGGSTEAFF,TGCGCCAGCAGCTCGGTGAGACAGGGAGGTAGCACTGAAGCTTTCTTT
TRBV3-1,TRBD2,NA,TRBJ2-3,CASSQTSGGITDTQYF,TGTGCCAGCAGCCAAACTAGCGGGGGGATCACAGATACGCAGTATTTT
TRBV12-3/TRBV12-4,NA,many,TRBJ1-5,CASSATYSNQPQHF,TGTGCCAGCAGTGCCACTTATAGCAATCAGCCCCAGCATTTT
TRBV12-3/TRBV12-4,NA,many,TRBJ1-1,CASSPREGLAEAFF,TGTGCCAGCAGCCCGCGGGAGGGACTCGCTGAAGCTTTCTTT
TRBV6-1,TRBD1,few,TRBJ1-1,CASSDLGQGQTEAFF,TGTGCCAGCAGCGACCTCGGACAGGGACAGACTGAAGCTTTCTTT
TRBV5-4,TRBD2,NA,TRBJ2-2,CASSSGPGGAVTGELFF,TGTGCCAGCAGCTCGGGTCCGGGGGGGGCGGTCACCGGGGAGCTGTTTTTT
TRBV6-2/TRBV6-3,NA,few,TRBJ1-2,CASSSSGRGYGYTF,TGTGCCAGCAGTTCCTCAGGTCGAGGCTATGGCTACACCTTC
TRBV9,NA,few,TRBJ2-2,CASSVGSGNTGELFF,TGTGCCAGCAGCGTAGGATCCGGAAACACCGGGGAGCTGTTTTTT
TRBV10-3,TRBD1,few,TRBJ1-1,CAISVGQGNTEAFF,TGTGCCATCAGTGTTGGACAGGGCAACACTGAAGCTTTCTTT
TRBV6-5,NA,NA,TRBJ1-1,CASSYSSRWTEAFF,TGTGCCAGCAGTTACTCGTCTAGGTGGACTGAAGCTTTCTTT
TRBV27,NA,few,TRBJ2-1,CASSSSPLSSYNEQFF,TGTGCCAGCAGTTCCTCACCGCTAAGCTCCTACAATGAGCAGTTCTTC
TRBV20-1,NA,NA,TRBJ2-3,CSARDPGGSADTQYF,TGCAGTGCTAGAGATCCAGGGGGGAGCGCAGATACGCAGTATTTT
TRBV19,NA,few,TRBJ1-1,CASRGNGNTEAFF,TGTGCCAGTAGGGGCAATGGGAACACTGAAGCTTTCTTT
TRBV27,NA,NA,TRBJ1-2,CASSATGFYGYTF,TGTGCCAGCAGTGCTACAGGGTTCTATGGCTACACCTTC
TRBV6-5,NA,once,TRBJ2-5,CASSYPRQETQYF,TGTGCCAGCAGTTACCCAAGACAAGAGACCCAGTACTTC
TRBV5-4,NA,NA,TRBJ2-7,CASSLAGNRGEQYF,TGTGCCAGCAGCTTAGCGGGGAACAGGGGCGAGCAGTACTTC
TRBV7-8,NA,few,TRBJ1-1,CASSLWKDLNTEAFF,TGTGCCAGCAGCTTATGGAAAGACCTGAACACTGAAGCTTTCTTT
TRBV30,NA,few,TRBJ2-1,CAWTVSNEQFF,TGTGCCTGGACAGTTTCCAATGAGCAGTTCTTC
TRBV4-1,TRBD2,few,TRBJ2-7,CASSRQAGGPGYEQYF,TGCGCCAGCAGCCGACAAGCGGGGGGGCCGGGCTACGAGCAGTACTTC
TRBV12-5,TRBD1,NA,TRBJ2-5,CASGPGQVKETQYF,TGTGCTAGTGGACCGGGACAGGTCAAAGAGACCCAGTACTTC